This T cell receptor (beta chain) was sequenced during a study of T cell changes during pregnancy in multiple sclerosis. Clones were read by immunoSEQ multiplex PCR, and TCRdb kept only the in-frame ones, dropping some. The sample includes some 81,000 clones, about 88% of them seen just once. Germline V gene sequence: CDR1 ENHRY, CDR2 SYGVKD. CDR3 length: 15 residues. The trim removed 0 bases at V and 7 bases at J, leaving 4 bases unmatched. The rearrangement links TRBV10-3 to TRBJ1-4; 8 nucleotides align to TRBD1. The sample consisted of peripheral blood, taken before pregnancy. This receptor was obtained from a female donor with multiple sclerosis, enrolled in a pregnancy study. DNA for the CDR3: TGTGCCATCAGTGAGTCGGGACAGGAACGTGAAAAACTGTTTTTT. This sequence encodes CAISESGQEREKLFF.